This TCR beta chain was found in a study of human CD8 memory T cell subsets. About this clonotype itself: The antigen is not known.

Study-level findings and limits: The chains that were sequenced in this study were only T cell receptor beta chains.

Total CD8+ T cells underwent enrichment via negative magnetic separation. The authors made TCR beta libraries using UMI-labeled 5' RACE. TCRdb reprocessed the 5' RACE reads; each CDR3 protein has one entry and no DNA is given. This sample's table has under 11,000 distinct CDR3 sequences. The CDR3 is made up of 13 amino acids. Sequencing was performed on CD8+ T cells from PBMCs. The rearrangement links TRBV12-3 or TRBV12-4 to TRBJ2-7. This sequence was found in a human donor in good health. CDR3 amino acids: CASSFGRSYEQYF.